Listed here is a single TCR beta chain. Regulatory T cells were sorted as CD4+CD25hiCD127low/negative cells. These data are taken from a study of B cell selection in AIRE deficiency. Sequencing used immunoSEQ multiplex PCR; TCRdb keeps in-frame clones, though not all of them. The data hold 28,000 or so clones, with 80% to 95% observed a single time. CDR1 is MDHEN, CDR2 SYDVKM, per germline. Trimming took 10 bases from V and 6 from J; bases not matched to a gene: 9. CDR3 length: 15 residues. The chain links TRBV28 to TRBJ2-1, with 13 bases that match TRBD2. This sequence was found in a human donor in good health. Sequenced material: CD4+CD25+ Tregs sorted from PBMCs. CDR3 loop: CANAPGTSGANEQFF. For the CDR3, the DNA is TGTGCCAACGCCCCCGGGACTAGCGGGGCCAATGAGCAGTTCTTC.